This section outlines one T cell receptor (beta chain) sequence together with its context. Its antigen is as yet unknown. One junction end does not reproduce the germline sequence, and a read error may be involved. This entry is derived from a study of blood T cells in healthy people across ages. Study-wide background: Per two T cells, template switching captured roughly one barcoded beta molecule. Study-level results: Estimates of diversity drawn from one million T cells were considered underestimates. It was the long-lived donors that had more naive CD4+ cells and higher diversity than aged donors.

Germline V gives CDR1 SGHTA, CDR2 FQGNSA. The CDR3 is 15 residues long. It was with a sample-barcoded 5' primer and a J-beta primer mix that a second PCR of about 7 to 12 cycles was run. One entry per CDR3 protein, called by TCRdb with MiXCR from the 5' RACE reads. Counted here are about 1.8 million distinct CDR3 sequences, roughly 52% occurring once; the ten biggest clones make up over 2%. This sequence originates from a woman aged 40 to 50 in good health. The chain has TRBV7-2 and TRBJ1-5, with 11 bases aligning to TRBD1. Source material: blood. The CDR3 DNA is TGTGCCGGCAGCCCGGGACAGGGGGTAGGTCAGCCCCAGCATTTT. Protein sequence: CAGSPGQGVGQPQHF. The full variable domain, with the rest looked up from reference TRBV7-2 and TRBJ1-5, is GAGVSQSPSNKVTEKGKDVELRCDPISGHTALYWYRQSLGQGLEFLIYFQGNSAPDKSGLPSDRFSAERTGGSVSTLTIQRTQQEDSAVYLCAGSPGQGVGQPQHFGDGTRLSIL.